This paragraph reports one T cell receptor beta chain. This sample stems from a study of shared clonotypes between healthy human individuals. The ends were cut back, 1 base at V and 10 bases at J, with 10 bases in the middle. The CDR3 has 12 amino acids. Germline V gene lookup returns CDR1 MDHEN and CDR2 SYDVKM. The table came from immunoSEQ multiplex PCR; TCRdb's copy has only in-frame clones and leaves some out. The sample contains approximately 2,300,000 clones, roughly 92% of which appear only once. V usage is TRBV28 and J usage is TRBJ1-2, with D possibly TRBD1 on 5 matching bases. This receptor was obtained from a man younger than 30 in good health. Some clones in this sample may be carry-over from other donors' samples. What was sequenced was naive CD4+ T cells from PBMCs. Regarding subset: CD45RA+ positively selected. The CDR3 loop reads CASSLYRNHYTF. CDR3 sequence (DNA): TGTGCCAGCAGTTTATACAGGAATCACTACACCTTC.